The sequence of this T cell receptor (beta chain) was determined in a study of cytomegalovirus exposure and HLA in healthy donors. Primers: 60 Vbeta forward and 13 Jbeta reverse. The data were produced by immunoSEQ multiplex PCR, yet TCRdb's version contains in-frame clones alone and is incomplete. Among some 150,000 clones listed, roughly two thirds were seen once. The clonotype was recovered from a woman aged 25 to 39 in good health and CMV-seronegative. Source material: PBMCs.

CDR3 amino acids: CASSKGLRDTGELFF. CDR3 in DNA: TGTGCCAGTAGTAAGGGACTTCGAGACACCGGGGAGCTGTTTTTT. The rearrangement uses TRBV19 and TRBJ2-2; a possible D gene is TRBD2 (6 bases). V was pared by 4 bases and J by 3 bases, with 12 bases between. In germline, CDR1 is LNHDA, CDR2 SQIVND (reference sequence). The CDR3 runs to 15 residues.